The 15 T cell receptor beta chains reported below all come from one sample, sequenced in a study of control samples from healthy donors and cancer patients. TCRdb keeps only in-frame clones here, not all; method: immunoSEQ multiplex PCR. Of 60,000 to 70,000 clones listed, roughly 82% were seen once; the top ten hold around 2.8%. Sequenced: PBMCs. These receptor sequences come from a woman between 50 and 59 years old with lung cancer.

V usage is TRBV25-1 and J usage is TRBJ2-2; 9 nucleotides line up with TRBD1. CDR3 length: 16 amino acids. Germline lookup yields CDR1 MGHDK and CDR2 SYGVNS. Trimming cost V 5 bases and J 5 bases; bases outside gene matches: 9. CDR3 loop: CASSKPGTGRTGELFF. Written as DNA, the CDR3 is TGTGCCAGCAGTAAACCCGGGACAGGGCGAACCGGGGAGCTGTTTTTT. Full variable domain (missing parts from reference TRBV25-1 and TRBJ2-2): EADIYQTPRYLVIGTGKKITLECSQTMGHDKMYWYQQDPGMELHLIHYSYGVNSTEKGDLSSESTVSRIRTEHFPLTLESARPSHTSQYLCASSKPGTGRTGELFFGEGSRLTVL.

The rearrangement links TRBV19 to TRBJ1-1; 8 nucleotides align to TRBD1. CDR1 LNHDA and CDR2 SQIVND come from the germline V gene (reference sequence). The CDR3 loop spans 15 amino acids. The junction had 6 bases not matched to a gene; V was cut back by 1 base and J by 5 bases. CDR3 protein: CASSIAARGLTEAFF. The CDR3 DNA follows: TGTGCCAGTAGTATAGCGGCCAGGGGGCTAACTGAAGCTTTCTTT.

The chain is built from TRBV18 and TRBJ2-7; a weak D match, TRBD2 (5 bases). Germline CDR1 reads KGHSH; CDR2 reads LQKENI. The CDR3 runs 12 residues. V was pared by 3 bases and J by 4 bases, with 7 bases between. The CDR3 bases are TGTGCCAGCTCACCCGGGGTATACGAGCAGTACTTC. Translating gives CASSPGVYEQYF.

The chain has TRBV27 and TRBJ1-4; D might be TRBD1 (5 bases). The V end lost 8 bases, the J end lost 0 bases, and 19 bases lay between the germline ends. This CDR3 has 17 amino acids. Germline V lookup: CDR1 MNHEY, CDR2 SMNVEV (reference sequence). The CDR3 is CASRPFGGSTTNEKLFF. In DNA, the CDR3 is TGTGCCAGCCGTCCCTTCGGGGGGTCAACAACTAATGAAAAACTGTTTTTT.

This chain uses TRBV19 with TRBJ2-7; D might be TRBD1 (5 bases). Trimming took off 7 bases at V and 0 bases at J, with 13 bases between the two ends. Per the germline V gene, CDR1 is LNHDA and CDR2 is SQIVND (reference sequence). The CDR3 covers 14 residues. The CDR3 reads CASTPGRDSYEQYF. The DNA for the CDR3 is TGTGCCAGTACCCCTGGCAGGGACTCCTACGAGCAGTACTTC.

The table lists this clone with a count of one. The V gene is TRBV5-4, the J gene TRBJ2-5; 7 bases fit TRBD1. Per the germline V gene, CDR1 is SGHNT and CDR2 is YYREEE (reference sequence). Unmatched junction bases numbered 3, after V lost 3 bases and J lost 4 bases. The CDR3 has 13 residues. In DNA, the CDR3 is TGTGCCAGCAGCTACAGGGGCGGAGAGACCCAGTACTTC. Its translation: CASSYRGGETQYF.

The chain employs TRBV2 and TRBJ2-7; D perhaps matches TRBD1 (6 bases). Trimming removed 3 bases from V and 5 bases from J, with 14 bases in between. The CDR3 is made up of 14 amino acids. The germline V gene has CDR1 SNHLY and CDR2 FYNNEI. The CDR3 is CASSDDGRGHEQYF. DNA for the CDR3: TGTGCCAGCAGTGATGACGGCAGGGGCCACGAGCAGTACTTC.

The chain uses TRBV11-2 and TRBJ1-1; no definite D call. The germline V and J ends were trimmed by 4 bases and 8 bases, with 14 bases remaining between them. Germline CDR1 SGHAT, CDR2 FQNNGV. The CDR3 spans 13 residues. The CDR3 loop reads CASSSLWTPEAFF. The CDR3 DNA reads TGTGCCAGCAGCTCCTTGTGGACGCCAGAAGCTTTCTTT.

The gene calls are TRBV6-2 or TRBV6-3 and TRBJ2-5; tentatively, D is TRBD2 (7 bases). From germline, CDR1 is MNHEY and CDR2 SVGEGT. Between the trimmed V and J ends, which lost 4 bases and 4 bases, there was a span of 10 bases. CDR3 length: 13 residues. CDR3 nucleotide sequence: TGTGCCAGCAGTTGGGGGGGCGGAGAGACCCAGTACTTC. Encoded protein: CASSWGGGETQYF.

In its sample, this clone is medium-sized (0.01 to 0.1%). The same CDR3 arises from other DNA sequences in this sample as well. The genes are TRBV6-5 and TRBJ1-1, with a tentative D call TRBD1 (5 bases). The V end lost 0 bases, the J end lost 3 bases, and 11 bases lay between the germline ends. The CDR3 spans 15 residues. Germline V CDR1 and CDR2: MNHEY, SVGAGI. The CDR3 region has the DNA TGTGCCAGCAGTTACTCCCCCGGGGGGGACACTGAAGCTTTCTTT. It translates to CASSYSPGGDTEAFF.

CDR3 sequence reads: CASSPTRGYEQYF. The CDR3 DNA is TGTGCCAGCAGCCCAACCCGGGGGTACGAGCAGTACTTC. This chain joins TRBV4-2 and TRBJ2-7; possibly TRBD2 for D (6 bases). The CDR3 extends over 13 amino acids. Germline CDR1 and CDR2: LGHNA and YNFKEQ. V was shortened by 4 bases and J by 4 bases, with 11 bases between the two germline ends.

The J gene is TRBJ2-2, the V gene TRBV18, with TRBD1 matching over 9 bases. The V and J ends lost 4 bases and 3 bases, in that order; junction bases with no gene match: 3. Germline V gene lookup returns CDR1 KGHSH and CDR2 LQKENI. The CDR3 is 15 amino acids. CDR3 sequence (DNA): TGTGCCAGCTCACGGGACAGGGTGGACACCGGGGAGCTGTTTTTT. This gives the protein CASSRDRVDTGELFF.

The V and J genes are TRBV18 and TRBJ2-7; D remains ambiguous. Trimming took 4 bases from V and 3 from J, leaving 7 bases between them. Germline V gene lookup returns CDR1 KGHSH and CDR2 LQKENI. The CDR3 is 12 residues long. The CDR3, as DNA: TGTGCCAGCTCACGTTGGGTCTACGAGCAGTACTTC. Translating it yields CASSRWVYEQYF.

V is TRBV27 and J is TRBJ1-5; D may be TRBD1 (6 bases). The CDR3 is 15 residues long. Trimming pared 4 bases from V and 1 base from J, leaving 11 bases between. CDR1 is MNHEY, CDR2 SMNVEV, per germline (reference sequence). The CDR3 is CASSWTAESNQPQHF. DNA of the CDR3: TGTGCCAGCAGTTGGACAGCTGAAAGCAATCAGCCCCAGCATTTT.

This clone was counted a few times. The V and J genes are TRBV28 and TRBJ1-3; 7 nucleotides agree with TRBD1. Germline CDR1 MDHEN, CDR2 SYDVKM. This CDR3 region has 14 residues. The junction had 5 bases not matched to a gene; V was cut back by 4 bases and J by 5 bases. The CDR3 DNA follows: TGTGCCAGCAGTTCTTTACAGGGGCGAAACACCATATATTTT. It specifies CASSSLQGRNTIYF.